One and the same sample provided the 20 T cell receptor beta chains below, sequenced in a study of T cell repertoires in cytomegalovirus infection. TCRdb itself ran the reads through MiXCR, one entry per CDR3 protein. The repertoire holds approximately 500,000 distinct CDR3 sequences, approximately 10% seen once, with roughly 10% in the top ten. The sequencing sample was made of PBMCs. The source of these receptors is a human donor in good health (CMV status not recorded). Some clones in this sample may be carry-over from other donors' samples.

The chain couples TRBV12-5 to TRBJ2-4, with a possible D match to TRBD1 (7 bases). This CDR3 contains 16 residues. Germline CDR1 LGHNT, CDR2 FRNRAP. Between the trimmed V and J ends, which lost 5 bases and 1 base, there was a span of 15 bases. The CDR3 sequence: CASGLPTGRAKNIQYF. In nucleotides, the CDR3 is TGTGCTAGTGGTCTCCCGACAGGGAGGGCCAAAAACATTCAGTACTTC.

This clonotype was seen a few times. The chain links TRBV4-1 to TRBJ2-1, with D perhaps assigned TRBD1 or TRBD2 (6 bases each). The length of the CDR3 is 15 residues. The V end was cut by 2 bases, the J end by 7 bases, with 15 bases between. Germline V CDR1 and CDR2: MGHRA, YSYEKL. For the CDR3, the DNA is TGCGCCAGCAGCCAACCGGGGGCGACCCGGAATGAGCAGTTCTTC. Protein: CASSQPGATRNEQFF.

This clonotype has just a few counts. J is TRBJ2-2 and V is TRBV9; 14 bases match TRBD2. CDR1 SGDLS and CDR2 YYNGEE come from the germline V gene. V shed 5 bases and J 7 bases; nucleotides not matched to a gene: 10. CDR3 length: 17 amino acids. The chain's CDR3 is CASSLTSGGAGVGELFF. Written as DNA, the CDR3 is TGTGCCAGCAGTTTGACTAGCGGGGGGGCCGGGGTCGGGGAGCTGTTTTTT. Using reference TRBV9 and TRBJ2-2 for the parts outside the CDR3, the full variable domain is DSGVTQTPKHLITATGQRVTLRCSPRSGDLSVYWYQQSLDQGLQFLIQYYNGEERAKGNILERFSAQQFPDLHSELNLSSLELGDSALYFCASSLTSGGAGVGELFFGEGSRLTVL.

The genes are TRBV13 and TRBJ2-7; weak D call: TRBD1 (6 bases). V dropped 5 bases and J dropped 10 bases, with 21 bases sitting between them. This CDR3 comprises 14 residues. Germline CDR1 PRHDT, CDR2 FYEKMQ (reference sequence). The DNA of the CDR3 is TGTGCCAGCAGCACGGGCCGGGACACAACTTCCCAGTACTTC. Translation gives CASSTGRDTTSQYF.

A few counts support this clonotype. The chain couples TRBV27 to TRBJ2-2, with D hard to call. Trimming left V 6 bases short and J 1 base short, with 9 bases between. The V gene's germline CDR1 is MNHEY and CDR2 SMNVEV (reference sequence). The CDR3 has 14 amino acids. Written as DNA, the CDR3 is TGTGCCAGCAGAAGCAGTGTGAACACCGGGGAGCTGTTTTTT. It codes for CASRSSVNTGELFF.

This clonotype has ten or more counts. The genes are TRBV5-1 and TRBJ1-3, with 8 bases fitting TRBD1. The CDR3 loop spans 18 amino acids. Germline assignment: CDR1 SGHRS and CDR2 YFSETQ. After removal of 0 bases from V and 2 bases from J, the junction contained 10 bases not matched to a gene. The CDR3 DNA is TGCGCCAGCAGCTTGGACGGCTTCGCAGGGGGCACTGGAAACACCATATATTTT. It encodes CASSLDGFAGGTGNTIYF.

This clonotype came up many times. The chain joins TRBV10-3 to TRBJ1-5; TRBD1 might be the D (5 bases). V gave up 0 bases and J gave up 4 bases, with 16 bases separating them. The CDR3 contains 17 residues. CDR1 ENHRY and CDR2 SYGVKD come from the germline V gene. In DNA form, the CDR3 reads TGTGCCATCAGTGAGTCGCTCCTCAGGGATTCAAATCAGCCCCAGCATTTT. It is translated as CAISESLLRDSNQPQHF.

This clonotype was seen only a few times. The chain is built from TRBV4-1 and TRBJ1-1; D is unresolved. The length of the CDR3 is 13 residues. V lost 1 base, J lost 3 bases, and 6 bases lay in between. CDR1 and CDR2 (germline): MGHRA, YSYEKL. The CDR3 loop is CASSQGTDTEAFF. The CDR3 DNA reads as TGCGCCAGCAGCCAAGGAACGGACACTGAAGCTTTCTTT.

There are many counts of this clonotype. The chain joins TRBV6-5 to TRBJ1-1; D possibly corresponds to TRBD1 (5 bases). Deletions cut 2 bases from V and 0 bases from J, with 10 bases between. CDR1 is MNHEY, CDR2 SVGAGI, per germline. The length of the CDR3 is 15 residues. The CDR3 DNA sequence: TGTGCCAGCAGTTACCTGGGACGGATGAACACTGAAGCTTTCTTT. This sequence encodes CASSYLGRMNTEAFF.

V gene TRBV20-1 combines with J gene TRBJ2-1; tentative D call: TRBD2 (5 bases). The V end was cut by 3 bases, the J end by 2 bases, with 8 bases between. This CDR3 comprises 13 residues. Germline V gene lookup returns CDR1 DFQATT and CDR2 SNEGSKA (reference sequence). CDR3 DNA: TGCAGTGCTAGCGGGATCGCCTACAATGAGCAGTTCTTC. It encodes CSASGIAYNEQFF.

For this clonotype: Given a much more abundant clone one base away, this may be a read error. The CDR3, as DNA: TGTGCCACCAGCAGGGCCGGACAGGGGGACTATGGCTACATCTTC. It is translated as CATSRAGQGDYGYIF. J is TRBJ1-2 and V is TRBV15; 10 nucleotides line up with TRBD1. The CDR3 loop spans 15 amino acids. Germline values: CDR1 LNHNV, CDR2 YYDKDF (reference sequence).

This clonotype occurred many times. This chain connects TRBV15 to TRBJ1-2; no reliable D call. Germline CDR1 LNHNV, CDR2 YYDKDF (reference sequence). Trimming removed 3 bases from V and 0 bases from J, with 8 bases in between. The CDR3 has 14 amino acids. The CDR3 DNA follows: TGTGCCACCAGCAGGGTTGGAGCTAACTATGGCTACACCTTC. Protein product: CATSRVGANYGYTF.

This clonotype appeared once. The V and J genes are TRBV19 and TRBJ2-5; 9 bases line up with TRBD1. Germline assignment: CDR1 LNHDA and CDR2 SQIVND (reference sequence). The V gene end was trimmed by 4 bases and the J gene end by 5 bases; junction bases not matched to a gene: 11. This CDR3 comprises 16 residues. The CDR3 DNA reads TGTGCCAGTAGTACCCGCCGGGACAGGGACCGTGAGACCCAGTACTTC. This codes for CASSTRRDRDRETQYF.

Ten or more counts support this clonotype. The rearrangement joins TRBV20-1 to TRBJ1-1, with D hard to call. Germline V gene sequence: CDR1 DFQATT, CDR2 SNEGSKA (reference sequence). V was pared by 3 bases and J by 2 bases, with 7 bases between. This CDR3 region has 12 residues. Written as DNA, the CDR3 is TGCAGTGCTAGGGACGGCAACACTGAAGCTTTCTTT. This sequence encodes CSARDGNTEAFF.

This clonotype has a count of ten or more. The chain combines TRBV11-2 with TRBJ2-5; 7 bases match TRBD2. The V segment lost 3 bases and the J segment 5 bases; nucleotides outside the gene matches: 12. CDR1 and CDR2 from the germline V gene are SGHAT and FQNNGV. The CDR3 spans 16 residues. This chain's CDR3 is CASSFFEGGPRETQYF. In DNA form, the CDR3 reads TGTGCCAGCAGCTTCTTTGAGGGAGGGCCTCGTGAGACCCAGTACTTC.

This clonotype has a count of ten or more. The chain carries TRBV11-2 and TRBJ2-5, with TRBD2 matching over 9 bases. Per germline, CDR1 SGHAT and CDR2 FQNNGV. The junction had 8 bases not matched to a gene; V was cut back by 7 bases and J by 5 bases. The CDR3 length is 14 residues. CDR3: CASTPPSGAETQYF. CDR3 DNA sequence: TGTGCCAGCACCCCCCCTAGCGGGGCGGAGACCCAGTACTTC. The complete variable domain, with remaining parts taken from reference TRBV11-2 and TRBJ2-5, reads EAGVAQSPRYKIIEKRQSVAFWCNPISGHATLYWYQQILGQGPKLLIQFQNNGVVDDSQLPKDRFSAERLKGVDSTLKIQPAKLEDSAVYLCASTPPSGAETQYFGPGTRLLVL.

There are many counts of this clonotype. The gene calls are TRBV7-9 and TRBJ1-1; tentatively, D is TRBD1 (5 bases). This CDR3 region has 16 residues. The V gene's germline CDR1 is SEHNR and CDR2 FQNEAQ (reference sequence). V lost 5 bases to trimming and J lost 0 bases, with 16 bases between them. CDR3 DNA sequence: TGTGCCAGCAGCCCAAATCCGGGGACGGTGAACACTGAAGCTTTCTTT. It encodes CASSPNPGTVNTEAFF.

The genes are TRBV18 and TRBJ1-1, with 7 bases fitting TRBD1. This CDR3 spans 14 amino acids. With 1 base clipped from V and 7 bases from J, the junction kept 6 bases outside the gene matches. Germline V gene sequence: CDR1 KGHSH, CDR2 LQKENI. CDR3 region: CASSPQGALGEAFF. In DNA, the CDR3 is TGTGCCAGCTCACCACAGGGGGCGCTGGGTGAAGCTTTCTTT.

The chain joins TRBV2 to TRBJ2-1; a possible D gene is TRBD2 (5 bases). CDR1 and CDR2 (germline): SNHLY, FYNNEI. V dropped 5 bases and J dropped 5 bases, with 10 bases sitting between them. The CDR3 totals 13 residues. The CDR3 DNA reads as TGTGCCAGCAGTTCGGAGGTTCACAATGAGCAGTTCTTC. It yields the protein CASSSEVHNEQFF.

There are many counts of this clonotype. The chain links TRBV12-3 or TRBV12-4 to TRBJ2-7; TRBD2 matches at 7 bases. V shed 5 bases, J shed 4 bases, and the junction held 14 bases outside the gene matches. The CDR3 sequence is 16 residues long. The CDR3 here is CASSLSAGLTSYEQYF. CDR3 DNA sequence: TGTGCCAGCAGTCTATCGGCGGGACTAACGTCATACGAGCAGTACTTC.